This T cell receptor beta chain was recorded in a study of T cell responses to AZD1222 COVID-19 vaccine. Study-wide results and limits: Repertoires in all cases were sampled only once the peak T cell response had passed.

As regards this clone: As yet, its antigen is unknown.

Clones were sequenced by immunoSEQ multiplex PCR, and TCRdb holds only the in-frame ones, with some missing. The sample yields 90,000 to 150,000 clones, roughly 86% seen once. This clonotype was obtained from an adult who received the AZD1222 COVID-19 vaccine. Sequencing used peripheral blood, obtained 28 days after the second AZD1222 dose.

For the CDR3, the DNA is TGCGCCAGTAGACGACAGGTGATGAACACTGAAGCTTTCTTT. This encodes CASRRQVMNTEAFF. V is TRBV5-1 and J is TRBJ1-1; perhaps TRBD1 as D (6 bases). CDR1 is SGHRS and CDR2 is YFSETQ in the germline V gene. V gave up 8 bases and J gave up 0 bases, with 14 bases separating them. This CDR3 contains 14 residues.